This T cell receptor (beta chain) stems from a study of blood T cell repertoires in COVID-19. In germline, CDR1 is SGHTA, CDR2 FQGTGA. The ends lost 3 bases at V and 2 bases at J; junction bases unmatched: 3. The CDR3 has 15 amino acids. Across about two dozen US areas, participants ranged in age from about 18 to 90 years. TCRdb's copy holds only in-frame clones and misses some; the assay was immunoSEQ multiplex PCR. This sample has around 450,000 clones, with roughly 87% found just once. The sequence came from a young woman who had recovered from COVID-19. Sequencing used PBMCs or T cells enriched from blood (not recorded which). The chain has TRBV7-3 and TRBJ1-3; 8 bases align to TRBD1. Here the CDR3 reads CASSLDRVPGNTIYF. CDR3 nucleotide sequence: TGTGCCAGCAGCTTGGACAGGGTCCCTGGAAACACCATATATTTT. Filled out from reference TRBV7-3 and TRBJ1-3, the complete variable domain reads GAGVSQTPSNKVTEKGKYVELRCDPISGHTALYWYRQSLGQGPEFLIYFQGTGAADDSGLPNDRFFAVRPEGSVSTLKIQRTERGDSAVYLCASSLDRVPGNTIYFGEGSWLTVV.